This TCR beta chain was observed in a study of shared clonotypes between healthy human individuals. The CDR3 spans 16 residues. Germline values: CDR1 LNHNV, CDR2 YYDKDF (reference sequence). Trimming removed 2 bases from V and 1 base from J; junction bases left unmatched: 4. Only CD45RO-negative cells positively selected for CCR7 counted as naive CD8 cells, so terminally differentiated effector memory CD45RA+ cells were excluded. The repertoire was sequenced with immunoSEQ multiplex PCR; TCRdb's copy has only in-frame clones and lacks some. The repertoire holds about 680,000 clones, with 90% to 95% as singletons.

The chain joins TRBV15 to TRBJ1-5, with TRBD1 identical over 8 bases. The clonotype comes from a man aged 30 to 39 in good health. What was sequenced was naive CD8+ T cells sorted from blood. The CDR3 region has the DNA TGTGCCACCAGCAGATTGACAGGGGCGAGCAATCAGCCCCAGCATTTT. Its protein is CATSRLTGASNQPQHF. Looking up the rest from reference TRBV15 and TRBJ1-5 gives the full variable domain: DAMVIQNPRYQVTQFGKPVTLSCSQTLNHNVMYWYQQKSSQAPKLLFHYYDKDFNNEADTPDNFQSRRPNTSFCFLDIRSPGLGDTAMYLCATSRLTGASNQPQHFGDGTRLSIL.